This T cell receptor (beta chain) was obtained from a study of radiation and T cells in renal cell carcinoma. Overall study context: Nephrectomy followed 15 Gy stereotactic body radiation by 4 weeks.

CDR1 is KGHSH, CDR2 LQKENI, per germline. Trimming left V 3 bases short and J 1 base short, with 11 bases between. This CDR3 has 15 residues. Time point given: baseline pretreatment blood. Regarding treatment: 15 Gy SBRT to primary tumor, nephrectomy 4 weeks later. The tumor was a clear cell renal cell carcinoma. The protocol was immunoSEQ multiplex PCR, while the TCRdb copy is restricted to in-frame clones and leaves out a portion. The table includes tens of thousands of clones, around 80% detected once. General observations from the study: In blood, top tumor clones expanded by 2 weeks, shrinking by 4.

This clone was seen just once. Its target is unknown. The identical CDR3 is also encoded by other nucleotide sequences in the sample. The source is a man aged 55 to 70 with renal cell carcinoma. This chain links TRBV18 with TRBJ2-3; a weak D match, TRBD1 (5 bases). The material was blood, obtained from a patient whose treatment included radiotherapy and nephrectomy. CDR3 protein: CASSPLQARTDTQYF. The CDR3, as DNA: TGTGCCAGCTCACCTCTACAGGCACGCACAGATACGCAGTATTTT.